Listed below are T cell receptor beta chains from one sample, sequenced in a study of blood T cell repertoires in COVID-19. Using immunoSEQ multiplex PCR, the repertoire was profiled, and TCRdb retains in-frame clones only, with some absent. Here the sample spans around 480,000 clones, about 91% being singletons. Source material: peripheral blood. These receptor sequences come from a woman in her forties or fifties with COVID-19, enrolled during active disease. Each CDR3 is given with its conserved first and last residue. A D gene is named only where the DNA matches it firmly. Size is omitted from some rows. Given values are once, few, many or a class for expanded clones.

-	-	TRBV18	TRBJ2-6	CASSNIGQLSGANVLTF	TGTGCCAGCTCAAACATAGGACAGCTCTCTGGGGCCAACGTCCTGACTTTC
-	TRBD1	TRBV6-2/TRBV6-3	TRBJ1-1	CASSYNPQGDTEAFF	TGTGCCAGCAGTTACAACCCACAGGGGGACACTGAAGCTTTCTTT
-	-	TRBV30	TRBJ2-3	CAWSERSGTQYF	TGTGCCTGGAGTGAGCGGTCTGGTACGCAGTATTTT
-	-	TRBV29-1	TRBJ1-1	CSVESTGGAFF	TGCAGCGTTGAAAGCACCGGGGGAGCTTTCTTT
-	-	TRBV5-1	TRBJ2-1	CASSLGHGGYNEQFF	TGCGCCAGCAGCTTGGGGCACGGCGGGTACAATGAGCAGTTCTTC
-	-	TRBV3-1/TRBV3-2	TRBJ1-4	CASSQTEGRLFF	TGTGCCAGCAGCCAAACAGAGGGGAGGCTGTTTTTT
-	-	TRBV6-5	TRBJ1-1	CASSPGITEAFF	TGTGCCAGCAGCCCCGGGATCACTGAAGCTTTCTTT
once	TRBD2	TRBV19	TRBJ2-7	CASSKQGLAGGSSYEQYF	TGTGCCAGTAGCAAACAGGGACTAGCGGGGGGAAGCTCCTACGAGCAGTACTTC
-	-	TRBV7-9	TRBJ1-2	CASSNSGGNYGYTF	TGTGCCAGCAGCAATAGTGGCGGGAACTATGGCTACACCTTC
-	TRBD1	TRBV15	TRBJ2-7	CATSLRQGLSYEQYF	TGTGCCACCAGCTTGCGACAGGGTCTCTCCTACGAGCAGTACTTC
-	TRBD1	TRBV5-6	TRBJ1-1	CASREQTGGASEAFF	TGTGCCAGCAGGGAACAGACAGGGGGCGCAAGTGAAGCTTTCTTT
-	TRBD2	TRBV5-4	TRBJ2-7	CASRIGTSLAYEQYF	TGTGCCAGCAGAATCGGGACTAGTCTCGCCTACGAGCAGTACTTC
-	-	TRBV11-2	TRBJ1-2	CASSLGGGRDGYTF	TGTGCCAGCAGCTTAGGGGGGGGCAGGGATGGCTACACCTTC
-	TRBD1	TRBV24-1	TRBJ2-7	CATSLALYGTVATAIYEQYF	TGTGCCACCAGTCTGGCCCTTTATGGGACAGTTGCTACGGCGATCTACGAGCAGTACTTC
-	TRBD2	TRBV30	TRBJ2-7	CAWSRGGLYEQYF	TGTGCCTGGTCCCGGGGGGGGCTCTACGAGCAGTACTTC
-	TRBD2	TRBV7-6	TRBJ2-1	CASSLLMGLAVAGEYNEQFF	TGTGCCAGCAGTCTTTTGATGGGCTTAGCGGTAGCGGGGGAGTACAATGAGCAGTTCTTC
-	-	TRBV5-4	TRBJ2-7	CASLRWGGPSYEQYF	TGTGCCAGCCTCCGTTGGGGGGGCCCCTCCTACGAGCAGTACTTC
-	-	TRBV5-8	TRBJ1-5	CASSAGTRGNQPQHF	TGTGCCAGCAGCGCCGGGACAAGGGGCAATCAGCCCCAGCATTTT
-	TRBD1	TRBV6-5	TRBJ1-5	CASRRQGAFHPQHF	TGTGCCAGCAGACGACAGGGCGCCTTTCATCCCCAGCATTTT
few	-	TRBV7-6	TRBJ1-4	CASSVGEKLFF	TGTGCCAGCAGCGTCGGTGAAAAACTGTTTTTT